This TCR beta chain was identified in a study of blood T cell repertoires in COVID-19. Study-level information: The samples span acute and convalescent COVID-19 from the United States, Italy and Spain. In each case, the material was cDNA or gDNA derived from T cells, B-cell-depleted T cells, or PBMCs.

The germline V gene has CDR1 LNHDA and CDR2 SQIVND (reference sequence). V lost 6 bases and J lost 2; bases outside the gene matches: 10. The CDR3 is 17 amino acids. Original analysis: It was from reference gene primer amplification that nucleated cell counts were estimated. Here immunoSEQ multiplex PCR was the method, and the copy in TCRdb shows in-frame clones only, minus some. D and trimming come from the DNA, and the V and J calls and clone size come from that table. The sample carries 110,000 or so clones, around 85% recorded once. Specimen: peripheral blood. The V and J genes are TRBV19 and TRBJ1-5, with TRBD1 identical over 10 bases. This TCR was recovered from a man in his 70s who had recovered from COVID-19. CDR3 sequence: CASSARGTGARNQPQHF. Written as DNA, the CDR3 is TGTGCCAGTAGCGCTCGGGGGACAGGGGCACGCAATCAGCCCCAGCATTTT.